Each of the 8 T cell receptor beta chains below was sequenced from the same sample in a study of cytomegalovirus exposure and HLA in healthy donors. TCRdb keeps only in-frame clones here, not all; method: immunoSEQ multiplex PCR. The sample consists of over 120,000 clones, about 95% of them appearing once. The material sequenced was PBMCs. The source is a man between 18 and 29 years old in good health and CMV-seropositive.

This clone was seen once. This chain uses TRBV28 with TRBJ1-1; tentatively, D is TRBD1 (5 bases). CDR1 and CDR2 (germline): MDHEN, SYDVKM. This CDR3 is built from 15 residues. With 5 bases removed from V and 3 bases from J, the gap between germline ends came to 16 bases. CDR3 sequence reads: CASSPAGGYDTEAFF. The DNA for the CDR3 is TGTGCCAGCAGTCCCGCGGGGGGTTATGACACTGAAGCTTTCTTT.

CDR3 nucleotides: TGCGCCAGCAGCTATCACCGAGGGGGGGAGCTGTTTTTT. It is translated as CASSYHRGGELFF. This sequence joins TRBV5-1 and TRBJ2-2; TRBD2 might be the D (5 bases). The CDR3 consists of 13 residues. CDR1 and CDR2 (germline): SGHRS, YFSETQ. The V gene lost 3 bases and the J gene lost 8 bases, with 11 bases spanning the gap.

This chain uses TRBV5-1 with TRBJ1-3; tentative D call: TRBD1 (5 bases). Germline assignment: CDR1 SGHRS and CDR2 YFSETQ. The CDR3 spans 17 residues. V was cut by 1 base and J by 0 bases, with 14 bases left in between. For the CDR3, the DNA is TGCGCCAGCAGCTTGCAGGGATCGGCGGACTCTGGAAACACCATATATTTT. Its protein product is CASSLQGSADSGNTIYF.

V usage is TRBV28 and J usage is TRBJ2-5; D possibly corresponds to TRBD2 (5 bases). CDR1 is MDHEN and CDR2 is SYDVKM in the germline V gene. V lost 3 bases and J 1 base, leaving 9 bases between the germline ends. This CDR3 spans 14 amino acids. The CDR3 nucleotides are TGTGCCAGCAGTTTTTCGGGGATCCAAGAGACCCAGTACTTC. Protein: CASSFSGIQETQYF.

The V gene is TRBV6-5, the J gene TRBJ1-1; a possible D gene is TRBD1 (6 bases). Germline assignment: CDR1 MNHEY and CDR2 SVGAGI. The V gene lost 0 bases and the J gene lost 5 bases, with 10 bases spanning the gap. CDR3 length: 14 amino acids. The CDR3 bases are TGTGCCAGCAGTTACTCGGGAGGGGGGACTGAAGCTTTCTTT. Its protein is CASSYSGGGTEAFF.

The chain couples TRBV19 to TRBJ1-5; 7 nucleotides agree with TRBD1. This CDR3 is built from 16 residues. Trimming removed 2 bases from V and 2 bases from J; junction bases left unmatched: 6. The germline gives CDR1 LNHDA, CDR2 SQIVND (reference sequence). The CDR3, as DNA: TGTGCCAGTAGTATAAGGCTGCAGGGGGGCAATCAGCCCCAGCATTTT. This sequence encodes CASSIRLQGGNQPQHF.

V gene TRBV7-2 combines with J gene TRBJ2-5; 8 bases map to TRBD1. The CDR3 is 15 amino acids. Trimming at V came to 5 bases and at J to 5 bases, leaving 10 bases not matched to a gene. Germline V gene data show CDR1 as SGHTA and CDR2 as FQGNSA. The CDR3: CASSLQGGTGETQYF. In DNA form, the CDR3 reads TGTGCCAGCAGCCTACAGGGGGGCACGGGGGAGACCCAGTACTTC.

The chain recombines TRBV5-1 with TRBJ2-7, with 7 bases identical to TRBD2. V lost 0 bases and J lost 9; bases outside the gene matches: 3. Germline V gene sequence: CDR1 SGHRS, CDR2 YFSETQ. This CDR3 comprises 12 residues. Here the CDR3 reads CASSLAGEGQYF. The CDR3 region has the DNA TGCGCCAGCAGCTTGGCCGGGGAGGGGCAGTACTTC.